The 21 T cell receptor beta chains listed next were all sequenced from one sample in a study of cytomegalovirus exposure and HLA in healthy donors. The PCR was carried out with 60 Vbeta primers and 13 Jbeta primers. Profiling relied on immunoSEQ multiplex PCR, and the TCRdb table lists in-frame clones only, not all of them. The data contain 100,000 to 150,000 clones, 70% to 85% of them singletons. Sequencing input: PBMCs. The receptors were sampled from a boy younger than 18 in good health and CMV-seronegative.

This chain links TRBV7-2 with TRBJ1-1, with D unclear. The germline V gene encodes CDR1 SGHTA and CDR2 FQGNSA. Between the trimmed V and J ends, which lost 2 bases and 8 bases, there was a span of 6 bases. The CDR3 runs to 11 residues. DNA for the CDR3: TGTGCCAGCAGCTTAATGACAGAAGCTTTCTTT. It is translated as CASSLMTEAFF.

The rearrangement uses TRBV6-6 and TRBJ2-5, with 8 nucleotides matching TRBD2. Germline CDR1 is MNHNY and CDR2 is SVGAGI (reference sequence). This CDR3 spans 16 amino acids. V dropped 0 bases and J dropped 4; count of bases not matched to a gene: 7. The CDR3 is CASSYSGSGIVETQYF. CDR3 sequence (DNA): TGTGCCAGCAGTTACTCGGGTAGCGGGATTGTAGAGACCCAGTACTTC.

V gene TRBV9 combines with J gene TRBJ2-2; TRBD2 agrees at 10 bases. The CDR3 has 16 amino acids. Germline-derived CDR1 and CDR2 are SGDLS and YYNGEE. V lost 0 bases and J lost 8; bases outside the gene matches: 7. CDR3 amino acids: CASSVASGGTLGELFF. CDR3 nucleotides: TGTGCCAGCAGCGTAGCTAGCGGGGGTACCTTGGGGGAGCTGTTTTTT.

The chain links TRBV11-1 to TRBJ2-7; TRBD1 aligns across 7 bases. This CDR3 has 19 amino acids. Germline-derived CDR1 and CDR2 are SGHAT and FQDESV (reference sequence). The junction had 17 bases not matched to a gene; V was cut back by 2 bases and J by 1 base. The chain's CDR3 is CASSLNRSPGTADSYEQYF. The CDR3 nucleotides read TGTGCCAGCAGCTTAAACCGAAGCCCCGGGACAGCCGATTCCTACGAGCAGTACTTC.

The rearrangement uses TRBV9 and TRBJ2-3; 9 bases match TRBD2. Germline CDR1 SGDLS, CDR2 YYNGEE. The CDR3 runs 15 residues. Germline trimming cut 0 bases from V and 4 bases from J; bases unmatched to any gene: 3. The CDR3: CASSVDLAGSDTQYF. As DNA, the CDR3 is TGTGCCAGCAGCGTAGATCTAGCGGGATCAGATACGCAGTATTTT. Full variable domain (missing parts from reference TRBV9 and TRBJ2-3): DSGVTQTPKHLITATGQRVTLRCSPRSGDLSVYWYQQSLDQGLQFLIQYYNGEERAKGNILERFSAQQFPDLHSELNLSSLELGDSALYFCASSVDLAGSDTQYFGPGTRLTVL.

The chain uses TRBV29-1 and TRBJ1-2, with 7 bases identical to TRBD1. V dropped 5 bases and J dropped 2; count of bases not matched to a gene: 5. The CDR3 contains 13 residues. CDR1 is SQVTM, CDR2 ANQGSEA, per germline. The CDR3 region has the DNA TGCAGCGTTAATACAGGGGAGAACTATGGCTACACCTTC. It translates to CSVNTGENYGYTF.

This chain uses TRBV27 with TRBJ1-1; 8 bases map to TRBD1. The CDR3 runs to 13 residues. Unmatched junction bases numbered 5, after V lost 6 bases and J lost 5 bases. The germline V gene encodes CDR1 MNHEY and CDR2 SMNVEV (reference sequence). CDR3 protein: CASRGQARTEAFF. The CDR3 region has the DNA TGTGCCAGCAGGGGACAGGCCCGGACTGAAGCTTTCTTT.

In this sample, this clone turned up once. V gene TRBV6-1 combines with J gene TRBJ1-3; 7 positions match TRBD1. In germline, CDR1 is MNHNS, CDR2 SASEGT. The CDR3 has 15 amino acids. Losses at the gene ends were 9 bases for V and 2 bases for J; bases not matched to a gene: 10. CDR3 nucleotides: TGTGCCAGTAGTTTGACCGGGACAGCTGGAAACACCATATATTTT. It is translated as CASSLTGTAGNTIYF.

This chain connects TRBV11-3 to TRBJ2-7; perhaps TRBD1 as D (6 bases). Germline values: CDR1 SGHNT, CDR2 YENEEA. The CDR3 is made up of 14 amino acids. Trimming stripped 1 base from V and 6 bases from J, with 13 bases between. The CDR3 reads CASSLGRGTSEQYF. CDR3 coding DNA: TGTGCCAGCAGCTTAGGCAGGGGAACCTCCGAGCAGTACTTC.

The J gene is TRBJ2-7, the V gene TRBV9, with TRBD1 as a possible D gene (6 bases). The CDR3 is made up of 13 amino acids. Trimming left V 3 bases short and J 3 bases short, with 10 bases between. CDR1 is SGDLS and CDR2 is YYNGEE in the germline V gene. CDR3 in DNA: TGTGCCAGCAGCGAGGGGGAGAGCTACGAGCAGTACTTC. Its protein is CASSEGESYEQYF.

Note on this clone: Germline is not matched at one junction end, which may reflect a read error. This rearrangement joins TRBV11-1 to TRBJ2-7; the match to TRBD2 covers 7 bases. Looked up from germline, CDR1 is SGHAT and CDR2 is FQDESV (reference sequence). The CDR3 is made up of 14 amino acids. In nucleotides, the CDR3 is TGTGCCAGCAGCTTTGCGGGAGAGGCCTATGAGCAGTACTTC. It specifies CASSFAGEAYEQYF. Filled out from reference TRBV11-1 and TRBJ2-7, the complete variable domain reads EAEVAQSPRYKITEKSQAVAFWCDPISGHATLYWYRQILGQGPELLVQFQDESVVDDSQLPKDRFSAERLKGVDSTLKIQPAELGDSAMYLCASSFAGEAYEQYFGPGTRLTVT.

V gene TRBV29-1 combines with J gene TRBJ1-2; D perhaps matches TRBD1 (6 bases). This CDR3 is built from 13 residues. V was trimmed by 4 bases and J by 7 bases, leaving 16 bases between them. Germline V gene data show CDR1 as SQVTM and CDR2 as ANQGSEA. In DNA form, the CDR3 reads TGCAGCGTTGGGACCCAGGGGATGAGTGGCTACACCTTC. This codes for CSVGTQGMSGYTF.

The gene calls are TRBV7-2 and TRBJ2-3, with 8 nucleotides matching TRBD2. The CDR3 is made up of 14 amino acids. Trimming removed 5 bases from V and 5 bases from J; junction bases left unmatched: 6. Germline V lookup: CDR1 SGHTA, CDR2 FQGNSA. The CDR3 bases are TGTGCCAGCAGCACCCGACTAGCGAGAGATACGCAGTATTTT. Translation gives CASSTRLARDTQYF. Variable domain in full (rest from reference TRBV7-2 and TRBJ2-3): GAGVSQSPSNKVTEKGKDVELRCDPISGHTALYWYRQSLGQGLEFLIYFQGNSAPDKSGLPSDRFSAERTGGSVSTLTIQRTQQEDSAVYLCASSTRLARDTQYFGPGTRLTVL.

The chain couples TRBV25-1 to TRBJ2-7, with 9 bases that match TRBD1. The junction had 4 bases not matched to a gene; V was cut back by 6 bases and J by 4 bases. The CDR3 is made up of 13 amino acids. Per germline, CDR1 MGHDK and CDR2 SYGVNS. CDR3 sequence: CASRGQGPYEQYF. CDR3 DNA sequence: TGTGCCAGCAGGGGACAGGGACCATACGAGCAGTACTTC.

This sequence joins TRBV4-1 and TRBJ2-3; a weak D match, TRBD1 (5 bases). Germline V CDR1 and CDR2: MGHRA, YSYEKL. The V end was cut by 0 bases, the J end by 10 bases, with 14 bases between. The CDR3 length is 14 residues. The CDR3 nucleotides read TGCGCCAGCAGCCAAGAGCCAGGGTTATGTGCGCAGTATTTT. It specifies CASSQEPGLCAQYF.

The chain carries TRBV7-2 and TRBJ2-5, with a tentative D call TRBD2 (7 bases). Per germline, CDR1 SGHTA and CDR2 FQGNSA. V gave up 1 base and J gave up 1 base, with 10 bases separating them. The CDR3 totals 15 residues. The CDR3 here is CASSLGGGPQETQYF. The CDR3 coding sequence is TGTGCCAGCAGCTTAGGGGGGGGGCCCCAAGAGACCCAGTACTTC.

This clone was recorded a few times. V is TRBV19 and J is TRBJ1-2, with D perhaps matching TRBD1 (6 bases). The CDR3 extends over 13 amino acids. The V end was cut by 8 bases, the J end by 2 bases, with 12 bases between. CDR1 and CDR2 (germline): LNHDA, SQIVND (reference sequence). DNA of the CDR3: TGTGCCAGTGCTACAGGGCAGAACTATGGCTACACCTTC. Its translation is CASATGQNYGYTF.

This clone was observed a handful of times. Germline and junction disagree at one end, which may indicate a read error. The chain employs TRBV4-1 and TRBJ1-2, with a possible D match to TRBD1 (5 bases). This CDR3 region has 14 residues. CDR1 is MGHRA, CDR2 YSYEKL, per germline. This chain's CDR3 is CASSQEGGDYGYPF. CDR3 coding DNA: TGCGCCAGCAGCCAAGAGGGTGGGGACTATGGCTACCCCTTC.

The chain is built from TRBV30 and TRBJ2-5; D perhaps matches TRBD2 (6 bases). The CDR3 is 14 amino acids. The V gene lost 3 bases and the J gene lost 3 bases, with 14 bases spanning the gap. CDR1 GTSNPN and CDR2 SVGIG come from the germline V gene (reference sequence). CDR3 DNA: TGTGCCTGGAGCGCCGGGACTGCAGAAGAGACCCAGTACTTC. This codes for CAWSAGTAEETQYF.

This CDR3 is CAISERGTSGYEQYF. The CDR3 DNA follows: TGTGCCATCAGTGAGCGGGGGACTAGCGGTTACGAGCAGTACTTC. This rearrangement joins TRBV10-3 to TRBJ2-7; TRBD2 aligns across 11 bases. This CDR3 comprises 15 residues. Trimming removed 2 bases from V and 4 bases from J; junction bases left unmatched: 4. Germline V gives CDR1 ENHRY, CDR2 SYGVKD.

The J gene is TRBJ1-4, the V gene TRBV5-4; TRBD1 agrees at 7 bases. Losses at the gene ends were 2 bases for V and 1 base for J; bases not matched to a gene: 5. CDR3 length: 16 residues. CDR1 and CDR2 from the germline V gene are SGHNT and YYREEE (reference sequence). CDR3 loop: CASSFSTGRTNEKLFF. CDR3 sequence (DNA): TGTGCCAGCAGCTTCTCGACAGGGCGAACTAATGAAAAACTGTTTTTT. Full variable domain (missing parts from reference TRBV5-4 and TRBJ1-4): ETGVTQSPTHLIKTRGQQVTLRCSSQSGHNTVSWYQQALGQGPQFIFQYYREEENGRGNFPPRFSGLQFPNYSSELNVNALELDDSALYLCASSFSTGRTNEKLFFGSGTQLSVL.